The 23 T cell receptor beta chains below come from one sample, sequenced in a study of T cells in Graves' hyperthyroidism and ophthalmopathy. Amplified TCR beta CDR3 regions came from RNA transcripts. Researchers ran a first-round RT-PCR on the TCR CDR3 using the HTBI primer set. Each CDR3 protein is one row after TCRdb ran MiXCR on the multiplex PCR reads. The table lists around 540,000 distinct CDR3 sequences, 46% of them singletons. The sample comprised peripheral blood or thyroid tissue (not recorded which). The receptor set was obtained from a woman aged 18-29 years with Graves' hyperthyroidism.

The V and J genes are TRBV10-3 and TRBJ1-4, with 7 bases that match TRBD1. The trim removed 4 bases at V and 4 bases at J, leaving 3 bases unmatched. This CDR3 comprises 14 residues. The germline V gene encodes CDR1 ENHRY and CDR2 SYGVKD. The CDR3 loop is CAISATGSNEKLFF. The CDR3 nucleotides are TGTGCCATCAGTGCGACAGGGAGTAATGAAAAACTGTTTTTT.

This chain links TRBV5-1 with TRBJ2-5; no definite D call. V was pared by 0 bases and J by 9 bases, with 6 bases between. In germline, CDR1 is SGHRS, CDR2 YFSETQ. This CDR3 comprises 11 residues. The CDR3, as DNA: TGCGCCAGCAGCTTGGGCAGTGCCCAGTACTTC. Its translation: CASSLGSAQYF.

This clonotype was recorded many times. V and J are TRBV13 and TRBJ1-2; 8 nucleotides line up with TRBD1. CDR3 length equals 12 residues. Losses at the gene ends were 6 bases for V and 8 bases for J; bases not matched to a gene: 5. Germline CDR1 is PRHDT and CDR2 is FYEKMQ (reference sequence). As DNA, the CDR3 is TGTGCCAGCAGGAGCAGGGGGCTCGGCTACACCTTC. The encoded protein is CASRSRGLGYTF. The entire variable domain, with the rest obtained from reference TRBV13 and TRBJ1-2, is as follows: AAGVIQSPRHLIKEKRETATLKCYPIPRHDTVYWYQQGPGQDPQFLISFYEKMQSDKGSIPDRFSAQQFSDYHSELNMSSLELGDSALYFCASRSRGLGYTFGSGTRLTVV.

The sample holds many counts of this clonotype. This sequence joins TRBV2 and TRBJ1-5; D may be TRBD1 (6 bases). Trimming cost V 3 bases and J 6 bases, with 12 bases left between them. There are 14 residues in the CDR3. Germline V gene sequence: CDR1 SNHLY, CDR2 FYNNEI. This CDR3 reads CASSERGRVQPQHF. As DNA, the CDR3 is TGTGCCAGCAGTGAGCGGGGGCGGGTTCAGCCCCAGCATTTT.

The V call is TRBV5-1, the J call TRBJ1-5; no clear D gene. With 0 bases removed from V and 7 bases from J, the gap between germline ends came to 8 bases. The CDR3 is 13 residues long. Germline V gene sequence: CDR1 SGHRS, CDR2 YFSETQ. CDR3 sequence (DNA): TGCGCCAGCAGCTTGGACCCCATACAGCCCCAGCATTTT. Protein product: CASSLDPIQPQHF.

This clonotype came up many times. This rearrangement joins TRBV10-3 to TRBJ2-5; the match to TRBD1 covers 7 bases. Unmatched junction bases numbered 10, after V lost 11 bases and J lost 4 bases. The germline gives CDR1 ENHRY, CDR2 SYGVKD. This CDR3 region has 13 residues. CDR3 in DNA: TGTGCCCCTGGAAAAGGGGGCCCAGAGACCCAGTACTTC. Translating gives CAPGKGGPETQYF.

The J gene is TRBJ2-7, the V gene TRBV10-3; 8 positions agree with TRBD2. CDR3 length: 11 residues. Germline lookup yields CDR1 ENHRY and CDR2 SYGVKD. The CDR3 is CAISEGGLDLV. The CDR3 DNA follows: TGTGCCATCAGTGAAGGGGGACTAGATTTGGTC.

This clonotype came up once. The chain employs TRBV7-8 and TRBJ2-7; 7 bases are a match to TRBD2. The V segment lost 3 bases and the J segment 9 bases; nucleotides outside the gene matches: 17. The CDR3 loop spans 16 amino acids. Germline lookup yields CDR1 SGHVS and CDR2 FQNEAQ. CDR3 DNA: TGTGCCAGCAGCTTGGCAGTAATATCGGCGGGAGACACGCAGTACTTC. The encoded protein is CASSLAVISAGDTQYF.

V gene TRBV24-1 combines with J gene TRBJ2-5; no firm D call. Trimming pared 5 bases from V and 9 bases from J, leaving 9 bases between. In germline, CDR1 is KGHDR, CDR2 SFDVKD. The CDR3 has 11 residues. CDR3 nucleotides: TGTGCCACCAGTGCTATCGTCCCCCAGTACTTC. This sequence encodes CATSAIVPQYF.

CDR3 amino acids: CASSYLGQRYEQYF. CDR3 nucleotide sequence: TGTGCCAGCAGTTACCTCGGACAACGCTACGAGCAGTACTTC. The rearrangement uses TRBV6-5 and TRBJ2-7, with D tentatively TRBD1 (5 bases). The length of the CDR3 is 14 residues. Between the trimmed V and J ends, which lost 2 bases and 3 bases, there was a span of 11 bases. Germline CDR1 and CDR2: MNHEY and SVGAGI.

The chain links TRBV25-1 to TRBJ2-7; TRBD2 is a possible D gene (7 bases). Germline CDR1 is MGHDK and CDR2 is SYGVNS. CDR3 size: 15 residues. V lost 2 bases and J 5 bases, leaving 16 bases between the germline ends. The CDR3 spells CASSESGDRGDEQYF. The CDR3 DNA reads as TGTGCCAGCAGTGAAAGCGGGGATAGGGGGGACGAGCAGTACTTC.

This clonotype has a count of ten or more. The V call is TRBV10-2, the J call TRBJ2-7; possible D gene TRBD2, 6 bases. CDR1 and CDR2 from the germline V gene are WSHSY and SAAADI. V shed 8 bases and J shed 0 bases, with 14 bases lying between them. This CDR3 has 14 residues. The CDR3 here is CASGPLANSYEQYF. The CDR3 DNA reads TGCGCCAGCGGTCCCCTAGCGAACTCCTACGAGCAGTACTTC.

A note on this clonotype: One end of the junction is discordant with germline, which a read error may explain. This chain links TRBV7-9 with TRBJ1-3; D remains unclear. CDR3 size: 16 residues. The germline gives CDR1 SEHNR, CDR2 FQNEAQ (reference sequence). The CDR3 nucleotides read TGCGCCAGCAGCCAAGAGGAGGGAACGGGTGGAAACACCATATATTTT. Amino acids: CASSQEEGTGGNTIYF.

This clonotype occurred many times. In DNA, the CDR3 is TGTGCCACCAGTAGGACCGGAAGCACTGAAGCTTTCTTT. Translated, it gives CATSRTGSTEAFF. The genes are TRBV24-1 and TRBJ1-1; no clear D gene. V was pared by 6 bases and J by 4 bases, with 11 bases between. Germline-derived CDR1 and CDR2 are KGHDR and SFDVKD. The CDR3 totals 13 residues.

This clonotype was picked up a small number of times. The CDR3 region has the DNA TGTGCCAGCAGCTTAGTAGGGGGGTTGAACACTGAAGCTTTCTTT. It encodes CASSLVGGLNTEAFF. The genes are TRBV7-2 and TRBJ1-1, with a weak D call TRBD1 (6 bases). CDR1 SGHTA and CDR2 FQGNSA come from the germline V gene. V lost 1 base and J 0 bases, leaving 9 bases between the germline ends. This CDR3 is 15 amino acids long. The variable domain in full, with the rest retrieved from reference TRBV7-2 and TRBJ1-1, is GAGVSQSPSNKVTEKGKDVELRCDPISGHTALYWYRQSLGQGLEFLIYFQGNSAPDKSGLPSDRFSAERTGGSVSTLTIQRTQQEDSAVYLCASSLVGGLNTEAFFGQGTRLTVV.

The CDR3 is CASGHLGDRADGYTF. The CDR3, as DNA: TGTGCCAGCGGCCACCTGGGGGACAGAGCCGATGGCTACACCTTC. The chain couples TRBV7-9 to TRBJ1-2; 7 bases map to TRBD1. Germline CDR1 and CDR2: SEHNR and FQNEAQ (reference sequence). The CDR3 sequence is 15 residues long. Trimming at V came to 8 bases and at J to 6 bases, leaving 15 bases not matched to a gene. The variable domain in full, completed from reference TRBV7-9 and TRBJ1-2, reads DTGVSQNPRHKITKRGQNVTFRCDPISEHNRLYWYRQTLGQGPEFLTYFQNEAQLEKSRLLSDRFSAERPKGSFSTLEIQRTEQGDSAMYLCASGHLGDRADGYTFGSGTRLTVV.

V usage is TRBV7-9 and J usage is TRBJ2-5; 9 bases agree with TRBD2. V dropped 8 bases and J dropped 3; count of bases not matched to a gene: 13. The CDR3 has 16 residues. Germline V gene sequence: CDR1 SEHNR, CDR2 FQNEAQ (reference sequence). CDR3 sequence reads: CASSPVMIAGEETQYF. CDR3 nucleotides: TGTGCCAGCTCACCCGTCATGATAGCGGGAGAAGAGACCCAGTACTTC.

The chain links TRBV7-9 to TRBJ2-7, with 7 bases matching TRBD1. Germline loops: CDR1 SEHNR, CDR2 FQNEAQ (reference sequence). The J segment lost 1 base and the V segment lost 1 base, leaving 4 bases of the junction unmatched. The CDR3 runs 15 residues. This chain's CDR3 is CASSLGTGRSYEQYF. For the CDR3, the DNA is TGTGCCAGCAGCTTAGGGACAGGCCGTTCCTACGAGCAGTACTTC. The entire variable domain, with the rest obtained from reference TRBV7-9 and TRBJ2-7, is as follows: DTGVSQNPRHKITKRGQNVTFRCDPISEHNRLYWYRQTLGQGPEFLTYFQNEAQLEKSRLLSDRFSAERPKGSFSTLEIQRTEQGDSAMYLCASSLGTGRSYEQYFGPGTRLTVT.

There are many counts of this clonotype. The rearrangement uses TRBV12-3 or TRBV12-4 and TRBJ2-7; TRBD1 agrees at 7 bases. V gave up 4 bases and J gave up 7 bases; unmatched junction bases: 1. The CDR3 is 11 residues long. CDR3 protein: CASSSRGEQYF. The CDR3 DNA reads TGTGCCAGCAGTTCCAGGGGGGAGCAGTACTTC.

This clonotype was counted between two and nine times. The V and J genes are TRBV7-3 and TRBJ1-2; 9 nucleotides match TRBD1. This CDR3 is 19 amino acids long. Germline loops: CDR1 SGHTA, CDR2 FQGTGA. Trimming took 5 bases from V and 0 from J; bases not matched to a gene: 16. The CDR3 spells CASSRVKRDRVFPNYGYTF. CDR3 coding DNA: TGTGCCAGCAGCCGCGTAAAAAGGGACAGGGTGTTTCCTAACTATGGCTACACCTTC.

The gene calls are TRBV25-1 and TRBJ1-5; the D is unclear. The CDR3 runs to 14 residues. Trimming shortened V by 2 bases and J by 3 bases, and 8 bases separated the two germline ends. Germline-derived CDR1 and CDR2 are MGHDK and SYGVNS. CDR3 coding DNA: TGTGCCAGCAGTGAAGAGGGTTACAATCAGCCCCAGCATTTT. It translates to CASSEEGYNQPQHF.

V gene TRBV10-3 combines with J gene TRBJ1-1; no definite D call. This CDR3 is 14 amino acids long. Germline CDR1 ENHRY, CDR2 SYGVKD. Trimming pared 3 bases from V and 1 base from J, leaving 9 bases between. As DNA, the CDR3 is TGTGCCATCAGTGAATTAGCGAAGAACACTGAAGCTTTCTTT. Translated: CAISELAKNTEAFF.

The chain recombines TRBV25-1 with TRBJ1-2; 10 bases line up with TRBD1. From germline, CDR1 is MGHDK and CDR2 SYGVNS. This CDR3 comprises 14 residues. Trimming removed 8 bases from V and 3 bases from J; junction bases left unmatched: 6. In nucleotides, the CDR3 is TGTGCCAGCTTGACCGGGACAGGGGACTATGGCTACACCTTC. This sequence encodes CASLTGTGDYGYTF.